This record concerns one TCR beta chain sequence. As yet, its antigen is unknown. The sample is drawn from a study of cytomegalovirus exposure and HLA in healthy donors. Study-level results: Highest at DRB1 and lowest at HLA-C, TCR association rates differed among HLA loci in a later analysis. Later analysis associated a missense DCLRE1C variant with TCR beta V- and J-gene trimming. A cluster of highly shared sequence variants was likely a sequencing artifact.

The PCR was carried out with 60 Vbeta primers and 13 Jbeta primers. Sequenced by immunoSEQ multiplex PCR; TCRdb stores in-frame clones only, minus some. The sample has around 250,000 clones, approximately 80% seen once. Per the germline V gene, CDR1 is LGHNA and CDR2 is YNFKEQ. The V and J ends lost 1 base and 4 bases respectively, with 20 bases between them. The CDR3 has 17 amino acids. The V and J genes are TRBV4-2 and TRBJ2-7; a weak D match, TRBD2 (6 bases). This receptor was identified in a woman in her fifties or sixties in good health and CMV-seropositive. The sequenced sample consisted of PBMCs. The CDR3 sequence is CASSQAPEGTMGYEQYF. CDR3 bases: TGTGCCAGCAGCCAAGCTCCGGAGGGAACTATGGGATACGAGCAGTACTTC.